Listed here are 20 T cell receptor beta chains from one sample, sequenced in a study of molecular identifiers for immune sequencing clone quantification (dated by TCRdb to the late 2010s). Libraries were constructed by PCR. Instrument on record: Illumina HiSeq 4000. In-frame beta chains were kept once TCRdb had trimmed the public reads at Q25 with fastp and called clones with MiXCR. Merged by CDR3 protein, the rows form single entries marked with the most common genes and DNA. This sample lists just under 650,000 distinct CDR3 sequences; just under 20% were detected once. The ten top clones hold roughly 0.83% of the sample. The sequenced material came from naive CD8+ T cells from blood, with Jurkat cell RNA spiked in. The cell subset or site label of this sample denotes: FACS-sorted CD8+CD4-CCR7+CD45RA+ naive T cells. The origin of the receptors is a human donor in good health. Some libraries in this study had Jurkat cell RNA spiked in.

About this clonotype: This may be a read error, as it is one base from a much larger clone. This chain uses TRBV29-1 with TRBJ1-1; the D is unclear. With 2 bases removed from V and 4 bases from J, the gap between germline ends came to 11 bases. CDR1 SQVTM and CDR2 ANQGSEA come from the germline V gene. The CDR3 sequence is 13 residues long. CDR3 nucleotide sequence: TGCAGCGTTGAAAATCCACGGGGCACTGAAGCTTTCTTT. Translating it yields CSVENPRGTEAFF. Using reference TRBV29-1 and TRBJ1-1 for the parts outside the CDR3, the full variable domain is SAVISQKPSRDICQRGTSLTIQCQVDSQVTMMFWYRQQPGQSLTLIATANQGSEATYESGFVIDKFPISRPNLTFSTLTVSNMSPEDSSIYLCSVENPRGTEAFFGQGTRLTVV.

In this sample, this clonotype turned up many times. The J gene is TRBJ2-7, the V gene TRBV7-2; D possibly corresponds to TRBD2 (5 bases). CDR1 is SGHTA, CDR2 FQGNSA, per germline. This CDR3 region has 14 residues. The ends were cut back, 7 bases at V and 5 bases at J, with 18 bases in the middle. CDR3 nucleotide sequence: TGTGCCAGCACCCGGGGAACCTTTAGGGACGAGCAGTACTTC. It specifies CASTRGTFRDEQYF.

CDR3 amino acids: CASSPSGRPSNQPQHF. The CDR3 DNA is TGTGCCAGCAGCCCTAGTGGAAGGCCTAGCAATCAGCCCCAGCATTTT. The chain links TRBV21-1 to TRBJ1-5. TRBV21-1 constitutes a pseudogene. The CDR3 has 16 amino acids.

This clonotype was counted a few times. This sequence joins TRBV28 and TRBJ2-3; TRBD1 matches at 7 bases. Germline CDR1 reads MDHEN; CDR2 reads SYDVKM. The V gene end was trimmed by 4 bases and the J gene end by 2 bases; junction bases not matched to a gene: 15. The CDR3 sequence is 18 residues long. The CDR3 DNA sequence: TGTGCCAGCAGTTCGCGTTTGGTTGGGACAGCCCACACAGATACGCAGTATTTT. This sequence encodes CASSSRLVGTAHTDTQYF.

The chain recombines TRBV27 with TRBJ2-7, with D possibly being TRBD1 or TRBD2 (6 bases each). Germline CDR1 reads MNHEY; CDR2 reads SMNVEV (reference sequence). This CDR3 spans 13 amino acids. V was trimmed by 8 bases and J by 6 bases, leaving 17 bases between them. CDR3 DNA sequence: TGTGCCAGCTGGACAGCGGGCACCTCCGAGCAGTACTTC. This translates into CASWTAGTSEQYF.

The sample holds a few counts of this clonotype. V and J are TRBV30 and TRBJ2-5; D is uncertain. The CDR3 has 11 amino acids. CDR1 is GTSNPN, CDR2 SVGIG, per germline (reference sequence). Trimming stripped 0 bases from V and 5 bases from J, with 4 bases between. CDR3 DNA: TGTGCCTGGAGTGTAGACGAGACCCAGTACTTC. It is translated as CAWSVDETQYF.

This clonotype was detected a few times. The gene calls are TRBV9 and TRBJ2-1; D unresolved. V was trimmed by 4 bases and J by 4 bases, leaving 18 bases between them. The CDR3 sequence is 16 residues long. CDR1 is SGDLS, CDR2 YYNGEE, per germline. The CDR3 nucleotides read TGTGCCAGCAGCATTCCGGAGCGCCCGACATACAATGAGCAGTTCTTC. This gives the protein CASSIPERPTYNEQFF.

This clonotype was seen repeatedly, ten times or more. The rearrangement links TRBV27 to TRBJ1-1, with a possible D match to TRBD1 (6 bases). This CDR3 spans 16 amino acids. Germline-derived CDR1 and CDR2 are MNHEY and SMNVEV (reference sequence). Deletions cut 5 bases from V and 0 bases from J, with 16 bases between. DNA of the CDR3: TGTGCCAGCAGTCCCCCGCCGGACAGACTGAACACTGAAGCTTTCTTT. Translation: CASSPPPDRLNTEAFF.

The J gene is TRBJ1-1, the V gene TRBV5-6, with unresolved D. Per the germline V gene, CDR1 is SGHDT and CDR2 is YYEEEE. Trimming removed 1 base from V and 9 bases from J, with 7 bases in between. The CDR3 is 11 residues long. CDR3 nucleotides: TGTGCCAGCAGCTTGAGCGGCCAAGCTTTCTTT. Translation: CASSLSGQAFF.

This clonotype showed up many times. The chain couples TRBV28 to TRBJ2-3, with TRBD1 identical over 7 bases. Trimming took 2 bases from V and 0 from J; bases not matched to a gene: 8. Germline assignment: CDR1 MDHEN and CDR2 SYDVKM. CDR3 length: 17 residues. The CDR3 sequence: CASSLIVLDRSTDTQYF. In nucleotides, the CDR3 is TGTGCCAGCAGTTTAATTGTACTGGACAGGAGCACAGATACGCAGTATTTT. The full variable domain, completed using reference TRBV28 and TRBJ2-3, is DVKVTQSSRYLVKRTGEKVFLECVQDMDHENMFWYRQDPGLGLRLIYFSYDVKMKEKGDIPEGYSVSREKKERFSLILESASTNQTSMYLCASSLIVLDRSTDTQYFGPGTRLTVL.

This clonotype was seen a few times. The chain employs TRBV21-1 and TRBJ1-1. TRBV21-1 is flagged as a pseudogene. This CDR3 has 12 amino acids. The CDR3 loop is CANKRASPGAFF. The DNA of the CDR3 is TGTGCCAACAAAAGGGCCTCCCCCGGGGCTTTCTTT.

This sequence joins TRBV19 and TRBJ2-1; D remains unclear. Between the trimmed V and J ends, which lost 8 bases and 1 base, there was a span of 3 bases. The germline gives CDR1 LNHDA, CDR2 SQIVND (reference sequence). The CDR3 has 11 residues. The DNA of the CDR3 is TGTGCCAGTGAGTCCTACAATGAGCAGTTCTTC. Translated, it gives CASESYNEQFF.

Many counts were recorded for this clonotype. The rearrangement joins TRBV5-4 to TRBJ2-5, with TRBD2 as a possible D gene (5 bases). V was trimmed by 4 bases and J by 2 bases, leaving 9 bases between them. Germline assignment: CDR1 SGHNT and CDR2 YYREEE (reference sequence). CDR3 size: 13 residues. CDR3 sequence: CASSPPGQETQYF. CDR3 DNA sequence: TGTGCCAGCAGCCCCCCGGGGCAAGAGACCCAGTACTTC.

The table lists this clonotype with many counts. The rearrangement uses TRBV9 and TRBJ2-5; the D gene could be TRBD1 or TRBD2 (6 bases each). This CDR3 contains 14 residues. V was shortened by 0 bases and J by 5 bases, with 11 bases between the two germline ends. Germline values: CDR1 SGDLS, CDR2 YYNGEE. The DNA for the CDR3 is TGTGCCAGCAGCGTAGGGGGGGCCTTGGAGACCCAGTACTTC. Protein: CASSVGGALETQYF.

Ten or more counts support this clonotype. This chain links TRBV12-3 or TRBV12-4 with TRBJ2-3; D call uncertain. The ends were cut back, 1 base at V and 10 bases at J, with 9 bases in the middle. The length of the CDR3 is 12 residues. The CDR3 nucleotides read TGTGCCAGCAGTTTAGGGCTAGAGCCGCAGTATTTT. Translating gives CASSLGLEPQYF.

The V call is TRBV4-3, the J call TRBJ2-1, with 10 bases identical to TRBD2. CDR1 is LGHNA and CDR2 is YSLEER in the germline V gene. CDR3 length: 17 residues. After removal of 0 bases from V and 2 bases from J, the junction contained 4 bases not matched to a gene. CDR3 DNA sequence: TGCGCCAGCAGCCAAGATTCAGGGACTAGCGCCTACAATGAGCAGTTCTTC. Amino acids: CASSQDSGTSAYNEQFF.

This clonotype was detected many times. V and J are TRBV5-5 and TRBJ1-1; D call uncertain. The CDR3 is 16 residues long. The V end was cut by 4 bases, the J end by 3 bases, with 19 bases between. Germline V gene data show CDR1 as SGHKS and CDR2 as YYEKEE (reference sequence). As DNA, the CDR3 is TGTGCCAGCAGCCCCATGAGCCAGGCGGTACACACTGAAGCTTTCTTT. Its translation is CASSPMSQAVHTEAFF.

V usage is TRBV28 and J usage is TRBJ1-3, with D possibly being TRBD1 (5 bases). The V gene lost 3 bases and the J gene lost 1 base, with 7 bases spanning the gap. The CDR3 is 14 residues long. Germline lookup yields CDR1 MDHEN and CDR2 SYDVKM. The CDR3 sequence: CASSFWGSGNTIYF. CDR3 DNA: TGTGCCAGCAGTTTTTGGGGGTCTGGAAACACCATATATTTT.

This clonotype has only a few counts. The CDR3 DNA follows: TGTGCCAGCAGTTTATCCAGCAGGGGATCCTACGAGCAGTACTTC. It is translated as CASSLSSRGSYEQYF. The rearrangement links TRBV27 to TRBJ2-7, with a possible D match to TRBD1 (6 bases). Trimming left V 0 bases short and J 1 base short, with 10 bases between. The germline CDR1 and CDR2 sequences are MNHEY and SMNVEV (reference sequence). The CDR3 sequence is 15 residues long.

This clonotype came up many times. V usage is TRBV7-9 and J usage is TRBJ2-3, with no clear D. Germline assignment: CDR1 SEHNR and CDR2 FQNEAQ (reference sequence). V was pared by 0 bases and J by 6 bases, with 4 bases between. The CDR3 sequence is 12 residues long. CDR3 region: CASSLADDTQYF. Here the CDR3 DNA reads TGTGCCAGCAGCTTAGCGGATGATACGCAGTATTTT.